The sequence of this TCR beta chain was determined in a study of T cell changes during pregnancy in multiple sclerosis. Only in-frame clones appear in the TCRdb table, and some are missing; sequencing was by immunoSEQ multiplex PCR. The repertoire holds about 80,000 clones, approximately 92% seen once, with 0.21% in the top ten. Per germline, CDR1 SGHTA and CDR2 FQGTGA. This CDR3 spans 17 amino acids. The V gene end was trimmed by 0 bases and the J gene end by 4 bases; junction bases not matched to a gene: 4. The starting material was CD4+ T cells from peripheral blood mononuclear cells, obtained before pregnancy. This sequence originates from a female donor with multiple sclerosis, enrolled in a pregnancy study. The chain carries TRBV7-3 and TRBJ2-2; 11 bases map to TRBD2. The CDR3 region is CASSLTSSGGFTGELFF. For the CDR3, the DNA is TGTGCCAGCAGCTTAACGTCTAGCGGGGGGTTCACCGGGGAGCTGTTTTTT. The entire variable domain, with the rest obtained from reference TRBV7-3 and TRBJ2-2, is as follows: GAGVSQTPSNKVTEKGKYVELRCDPISGHTALYWYRQSLGQGPEFLIYFQGTGAADDSGLPNDRFFAVRPEGSVSTLKIQRTERGDSAVYLCASSLTSSGGFTGELFFGEGSRLTVL.